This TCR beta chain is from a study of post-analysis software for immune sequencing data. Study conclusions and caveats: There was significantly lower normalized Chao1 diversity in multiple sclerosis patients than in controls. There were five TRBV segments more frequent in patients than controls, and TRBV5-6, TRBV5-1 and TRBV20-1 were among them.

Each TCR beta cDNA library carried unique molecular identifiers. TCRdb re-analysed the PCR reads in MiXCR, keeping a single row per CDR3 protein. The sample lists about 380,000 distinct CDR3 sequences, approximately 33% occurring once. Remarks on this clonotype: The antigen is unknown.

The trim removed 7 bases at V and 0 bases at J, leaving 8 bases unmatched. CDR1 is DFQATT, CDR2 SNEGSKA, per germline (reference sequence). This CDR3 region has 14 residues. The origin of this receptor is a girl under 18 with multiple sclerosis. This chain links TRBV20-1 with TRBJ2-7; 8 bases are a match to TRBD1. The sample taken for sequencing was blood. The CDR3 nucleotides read TGCAGTGTGGTGCCTGGGACAGGCTCCTACGAGCAGTACTTC. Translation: CSVVPGTGSYEQYF.